This TCR beta chain originates from a study of cytomegalovirus exposure and HLA in healthy donors. Germline V lookup: CDR1 LNHDA, CDR2 SQIVND (reference sequence). Trimming removed 6 bases from V and 0 bases from J; junction bases left unmatched: 3. This CDR3 has 15 residues. The primer mix had 60 Vbeta and 13 Jbeta primers. TCRdb's table, derived via immunoSEQ multiplex PCR, lists solely in-frame clones and lacks some. The repertoire holds some 110,000 clones, with roughly 80% as singletons. This rearrangement joins TRBV19 to TRBJ1-4, with 8 bases fitting TRBD1. This TCR derives from a man in his forties or fifties in good health and CMV-seronegative. The sequencing input was PBMCs. The DNA for the CDR3 is TGTGCCAGTAGGACAGGGGATTCAACTAATGAAAAACTGTTTTTT. As protein: CASRTGDSTNEKLFF.